These T cell receptor beta chains were read from a single sample in a study of early T cells in non-severe SARS-CoV-2 infection. MiXCR, run by TCRdb on the 5' RACE reads, gives a single entry per CDR3 protein. The sample includes tens of thousands of distinct CDR3 sequences, 11% to 15% of them seen just once. The sequencing sample was made of whole blood. The origin of the receptors is an adult who was a healthcare worker with PCR-confirmed SARS-CoV-2 infection or an uninfected control (not recorded which). Both conserved end residues are part of each CDR3. Each record gives: CDR3 DNA, CDR3 protein, D gene, J gene, clone size, V gene. D genes are given only for firm matches. Where a row states a size, it is once, few, many or the class of an expanded clone; other rows omit it.

DNA: TGCAGTGCTTCCATAGCGGCGAACACAGATACGCAGTATTTT
CDR3: CSASIAANTDTQYF
D: .
J: TRBJ2-3
size: many
V: TRBV20-1

DNA: TGCAGTGCTAGAGATATCCAGGGCTCCTATAATTCACCCCTCCACTTT
CDR3: CSARDIQGSYNSPLHF
D: .
J: TRBJ1-6
size: .
V: TRBV20-1

DNA: TGTGCCAGCAGTTTACAGGAGGGCGTCCATACGCAGTATTTT
CDR3: CASSLQEGVHTQYF
D: .
J: TRBJ2-3
size: .
V: TRBV12-3/TRBV12-4

DNA: TGTGCCAGTAGAAGGACAGGGGGTCTACAAGAGACCCAGTACTTC
CDR3: CASRRTGGLQETQYF
D: TRBD1
J: TRBJ2-5
size: many
V: TRBV19

DNA: TGTGCCAGCAGTTTTCAAGGGAATGGGAGACTGTTTTTT
CDR3: CASSFQGNGRLFF
D: .
J: TRBJ1-4
size: .
V: TRBV6-5

DNA: TGTGCCAGCAGCAAAGACAGGGCCTCCTACAATGAGCAGTTCTTC
CDR3: CASSKDRASYNEQFF
D: TRBD1
J: TRBJ2-1
size: many
V: TRBV7-6

DNA: TGCGCCAGCAGTGAAGTTCGGGGGAACACTGAAGCTTTCTTT
CDR3: CASSEVRGNTEAFF
D: .
J: TRBJ1-1
size: many
V: TRBV10-2

DNA: TGCAGCGCGAGGGAGACAGGGAGTAATGGCTACACCTTC
CDR3: CSARETGSNGYTF
D: TRBD1
J: TRBJ1-2
size: .
V: TRBV29-1

DNA: TGCAGCGTTGGAAGCTCACAGGGGTCGCGGAACTATGGCTACACCTTC
CDR3: CSVGSSQGSRNYGYTF
D: TRBD1
J: TRBJ1-2
size: .
V: TRBV29-1

DNA: TGCAGCGTTGTGAGGAATGAGCAGTTCTTC
CDR3: CSVVRNEQFF
D: .
J: TRBJ2-1
size: many
V: TRBV29-1

DNA: TGCAGTGCTAGAGATCGGTGGGGAGAGCAAGACATTCAGTACTTC
CDR3: CSARDRWGEQDIQYF
D: .
J: TRBJ2-4
size: many
V: TRBV20-1

DNA: TGTGCCAGCAGTGAAGCGGGGAATGATGGCTACACCTTC
CDR3: CASSEAGNDGYTF
D: .
J: TRBJ1-2
size: .
V: TRBV6-1

DNA: TGTGCCAGCAGCTTAGCCCAGAACACTGAAGCTTTCTTT
CDR3: CASSLAQNTEAFF
D: .
J: TRBJ1-1
size: many
V: TRBV7-3

DNA: TGTGCCAGCAGCTTAGATCCCCTAGCGGACAATGAGCAGTTCTTC
CDR3: CASSLDPLADNEQFF
D: TRBD2
J: TRBJ2-1
size: few
V: TRBV11-3

DNA: TGTGCCAGCAGCCAAGATTTGGCGGGCAAGTCGTTCTTC
CDR3: CASSQDLAGKSFF
D: .
J: TRBJ2-1
size: many
V: TRBV3-1

DNA: TGCGCCAGCAGCTTGGCGAGCGGGGGGATAGATACGCAGTATTTT
CDR3: CASSLASGGIDTQYF
D: TRBD2
J: TRBJ2-3
size: .
V: TRBV5-1

DNA: TGTGCCAGCAGCTTAGACTGGCGGGGGGGCCATAGGAATGAGCAGTTCTTC
CDR3: CASSLDWRGGHRNEQFF
D: TRBD2
J: TRBJ2-1
size: .
V: TRBV7-6

DNA: TGCAGTACCGGGAGCTCCTACGAGCAGTACTTC
CDR3: CSTGSSYEQYF
D: .
J: TRBJ2-7
size: few
V: TRBV20-1

DNA: TGTGCCAGCAGACCTACCGGGACAGGGTCTGAAAAACTGTTTTTT
CDR3: CASRPTGTGSEKLFF
D: TRBD1
J: TRBJ1-4
size: many
V: TRBV28

DNA: TGTGCCAGCAGCACCCTAAGCGCTAGCGGGGGGGGAGTCTACAATGAGCAGTTCTTC
CDR3: CASSTLSASGGGVYNEQFF
D: TRBD2
J: TRBJ2-1
size: few
V: TRBV7-9

DNA: TGCAGCGTGAGGGAGACAGGGAAGGGCTACACCTTC
CDR3: CSVRETGKGYTF
D: TRBD1
J: TRBJ1-2
size: many
V: TRBV29-1

DNA: TGTGCCACCAGTGATTTCAACTATGAGCAGTTCTTC
CDR3: CATSDFNYEQFF
D: .
J: TRBJ2-1
size: few
V: TRBV24-1

DNA: TGTGCCAGTAGTATAAGCTCTCTAGACGCAGATACGCAGTATTTT
CDR3: CASSISSLDADTQYF
D: .
J: TRBJ2-3
size: many
V: TRBV19

DNA: TGTGCCAGCAGGAGACTAGCGGGGGGACGAGAGACCCAGTACTTC
CDR3: CASRRLAGGRETQYF
D: TRBD2
J: TRBJ2-5
size: .
V: TRBV27

DNA: TGCAGTGCTAGAGAAGGGGGGGAGGTACTCGGCGGCTACACCTTC
CDR3: CSAREGGEVLGGYTF
D: .
J: TRBJ1-2
size: many
V: TRBV20-1

DNA: TGTGCCAGCAGCCTCGAGGGTAAGGCCTACAATGAGCAGTTCTTC
CDR3: CASSLEGKAYNEQFF
D: .
J: TRBJ2-1
size: .
V: TRBV12-3/TRBV12-4

DNA: TGTGCCTGGAGTGGGGGACAGTCCTACGAGCAGTACTTC
CDR3: CAWSGGQSYEQYF
D: TRBD1
J: TRBJ2-7
size: few
V: TRBV30

DNA: TGCGCCAGCAGTGCTTCCGTACTTCTAGCGGGAAAAAACATTCAGTACTTC
CDR3: CASSASVLLAGKNIQYF
D: TRBD2
J: TRBJ2-4
size: few
V: TRBV10-2

DNA: TGTGCCAGCCTTCAGATGGGGACCCCAGGGACCCAGTACTTC
CDR3: CASLQMGTPGTQYF
D: .
J: TRBJ2-5
size: .
V: TRBV7-2

DNA: TGTGCCAGCAGCATAAGAGACACCGGGGAGCTGTTTTTT
CDR3: CASSIRDTGELFF
D: .
J: TRBJ2-2
size: many
V: TRBV6-2/TRBV6-3

DNA: TGCAGCGTTGGTGGCGACGGAAACACCATATATTTT
CDR3: CSVGGDGNTIYF
D: .
J: TRBJ1-3
size: few
V: TRBV29-1

DNA: TGTGCCAGCAGTTTAAGGCCTTGGGATAGCAAAAACATTCAGTACTTC
CDR3: CASSLRPWDSKNIQYF
D: .
J: TRBJ2-4
size: many
V: TRBV7-8

DNA: TGTGCCAGCAGCCCGCCCCGGGGACAAAATTCACCCCTCCACTTT
CDR3: CASSPPRGQNSPLHF
D: .
J: TRBJ1-6
size: few
V: TRBV6-5

DNA: TGTGCCAGCACCAGTCTCACAGGGAGCAATCAGCCCCAGCATTTT
CDR3: CASTSLTGSNQPQHF
D: .
J: TRBJ1-5
size: few
V: TRBV21-1

DNA: TGTGCTAGTGGTCCCCTGGTGGGGTCCTACAATGAGCAGTTCTTC
CDR3: CASGPLVGSYNEQFF
D: .
J: TRBJ2-1
size: many
V: TRBV12-5

DNA: TGCAGCGTCGGACAGGTTAGGAACTATGAGCAGTTCTTC
CDR3: CSVGQVRNYEQFF
D: TRBD1
J: TRBJ2-1
size: .
V: TRBV29-1

DNA: TGTGCCAGCAGGGACCCTGGACAGGGGATCGAGCAGTACTTC
CDR3: CASRDPGQGIEQYF
D: TRBD1
J: TRBJ2-7
size: many
V: TRBV6-1

DNA: TGTGCCAGCAGCTTAGATCTAAACTACGAGCAGTACTTC
CDR3: CASSLDLNYEQYF
D: .
J: TRBJ2-7
size: few
V: TRBV7-2

DNA: TGTGCCAGCAGCCTCGGCCGGGACTTTATTCGAGCTTTCTTT
CDR3: CASSLGRDFIRAFF
D: .
J: TRBJ1-1
size: many
V: TRBV7-2

DNA: TGTGCCAGCAATCGGAAAGAGGGTGAAGCTTTCTTT
CDR3: CASNRKEGEAFF
D: .
J: TRBJ1-1
size: few
V: TRBV7-9

DNA: TGTGCCAGCAGCAAGGGGGAGACCCAGTACTTC
CDR3: CASSKGETQYF
D: .
J: TRBJ2-5
size: many
V: TRBV11-2

DNA: TGTGCCAGCAGCCAGGGAAGCAATCAGCCCCAGCATTTT
CDR3: CASSQGSNQPQHF
D: .
J: TRBJ1-5
size: many
V: TRBV7-9

DNA: TGTGCCAGCAGTGAATTAAACAATGAGCAGTTCTTC
CDR3: CASSELNNEQFF
D: .
J: TRBJ2-1
size: .
V: TRBV6-1

DNA: TGTGCCAGCAGTTTGGGGAACGGACCGGCCGGGGAGCTGTTTTTT
CDR3: CASSLGNGPAGELFF
D: .
J: TRBJ2-2
size: .
V: TRBV12-3/TRBV12-4

DNA: TGTGCCAGCAGGGGGTTTGGATCGAGGACCGGGGAGCTGTTTTTT
CDR3: CASRGFGSRTGELFF
D: .
J: TRBJ2-2
size: many
V: TRBV7-9

DNA: TGTGCCATCAGTGTCGCTTACGAGCAGTACTTC
CDR3: CAISVAYEQYF
D: .
J: TRBJ2-7
size: .
V: TRBV10-3

DNA: TGTGCCAGCAGTCCAGCTCCAGGGGATCTTTTGAACACCATATATTTT
CDR3: CASSPAPGDLLNTIYF
D: .
J: TRBJ1-3
size: many
V: TRBV5-6

DNA: TGCAGTGCTCGAACCGGGACAGGGGCGACCCAGTACTTC
CDR3: CSARTGTGATQYF
D: TRBD1
J: TRBJ2-5
size: .
V: TRBV20-1

DNA: TGCGCCAGCAGTGAGCAAAGACAGGCGTCCTACGAGCAGTACTTC
CDR3: CASSEQRQASYEQYF
D: .
J: TRBJ2-7
size: many
V: TRBV10-1

DNA: TGTGCCAGCAGTTACTCGTCCCTGGGGGATACGCAGTATTTT
CDR3: CASSYSSLGDTQYF
D: .
J: TRBJ2-3
size: many
V: TRBV6-6

DNA: TGTGCCAGCAGGCCCACAGGGGGCACAGATACGCAGTATTTT
CDR3: CASRPTGGTDTQYF
D: TRBD1
J: TRBJ2-3
size: .
V: TRBV11-2

DNA: TGTGCCAGCAGCTCCTACGCCCCCCAAATCCAGCGGGAAAGCACAGATACGCAGTATTTT
CDR3: CASSSYAPQIQRESTDTQYF
D: TRBD2
J: TRBJ2-3
size: many
V: TRBV7-9

DNA: TGCGCCAGCAGCCAGGCGACTAGCGGGAGCCCCAATGAGCAGTTCTTC
CDR3: CASSQATSGSPNEQFF
D: TRBD2
J: TRBJ2-1
size: .
V: TRBV5-1

DNA: TGTGCCAGCAGTGAATGGGACAGACCGGCCTACGAGCAGTACTTC
CDR3: CASSEWDRPAYEQYF
D: TRBD1
J: TRBJ2-7
size: few
V: TRBV25-1

DNA: TGCGCCAGCAGGGACGGGACTAGCGGTACAAATGAGCAGTTCTTC
CDR3: CASRDGTSGTNEQFF
D: TRBD2
J: TRBJ2-1
size: .
V: TRBV10-2